The 6 T cell receptor beta chains listed next were all sequenced from one sample in a study of post-analysis software for immune sequencing data (dated by TCRdb to 2015 to 2017). On the study overall, not on this receptor specifically: Significantly higher frequencies in patients than in controls were found for roughly 5 TRBV segments, including TRBV5-6, TRBV5-1 and TRBV20-1.

These receptors lack a known antigen. To prepare the library, PCR was applied. TCRdb names Illumina HiSeq 2500 as the instrument used. To reduce PCR and sequencing biases, unique molecular identifiers were incorporated into the TCR beta cDNA libraries. TCRdb's own reprocessing of the public reads used fastp at Q25 and MiXCR and kept productive beta chains. Each entry merges the rows of one CDR3 protein and shows their most common DNA and genes. For this sample the table gives hundreds of thousands of distinct CDR3 sequences, of which roughly 50% were detected only once. Together, the top ten hold under 6% of the sample. The specimen was blood. The receptor source for this set is a girl aged 10-17 years with multiple sclerosis.

Only one count was recorded for this clonotype. J is TRBJ2-1 and V is TRBV27; 8 bases map to TRBD2. V dropped 6 bases and J dropped 5; count of bases not matched to a gene: 9. The CDR3 is 15 residues long. Germline CDR1 reads MNHEY; CDR2 reads SMNVEV (reference sequence). The CDR3 is CASSPGGDLNNEQFF. Written as DNA, the CDR3 is TGTGCCAGCAGCCCGGGGGGGGACCTGAACAATGAGCAGTTCTTC.

V is TRBV10-3 and J is TRBJ2-3, with D hard to call. This CDR3 spans 15 amino acids. CDR1 and CDR2 (germline): ENHRY, SYGVKD. V lost 0 bases and J 0 bases, leaving 7 bases between the germline ends. The CDR3 spells CAISESSSSTDTQYF. The CDR3 nucleotides read TGTGCCATCAGTGAGTCTTCGTCTAGCACAGATACGCAGTATTTT.

The genes are TRBV20-1 and TRBJ1-2; D unclear. The germline V gene encodes CDR1 DFQATT and CDR2 SNEGSKA (reference sequence). The CDR3 sequence is 12 residues long. Trimming took off 3 bases at V and 6 bases at J, with 11 bases between the two ends. CDR3 bases: TGCAGTGCTAGGCCGTTTGGACATGGCTACACCTTC. As protein: CSARPFGHGYTF.

V and J are TRBV20-1 and TRBJ2-1; 7 bases agree with TRBD2. The junction had 8 bases not matched to a gene; V was cut back by 3 bases and J by 0 bases. The CDR3 contains 16 residues. Germline CDR1 DFQATT, CDR2 SNEGSKA (reference sequence). The chain's CDR3 is CSASWREKDSYNEQFF. CDR3 DNA: TGCAGTGCTAGCTGGCGGGAGAAGGACTCCTACAATGAGCAGTTCTTC.

V and J are TRBV5-1 and TRBJ1-2; no firm D call. There are 14 residues in the CDR3. In germline, CDR1 is SGHRS, CDR2 YFSETQ. Trimming took off 0 bases at V and 2 bases at J, with 8 bases between the two ends. This chain's CDR3 is CASSLAPANYGYTF. In DNA form, the CDR3 reads TGCGCCAGCAGCTTGGCTCCGGCCAACTATGGCTACACCTTC.

CDR3 bases: TGTGCCAGCAGCCAAGATCTAGCGGGAGGGTTCCGCGTCCTGACTTTC. Amino acid sequence: CASSQDLAGGFRVLTF. The chain joins TRBV14 to TRBJ2-6, with 12 positions matching TRBD2. The CDR3 sequence is 16 residues long. Per germline, CDR1 SGHDN and CDR2 FVKESK. Unmatched junction bases numbered 6, after V lost 0 bases and J lost 12 bases. The full variable domain, completed using reference TRBV14 and TRBJ2-6, is EAGVTQFPSHSVIEKGQTVTLRCDPISGHDNLYWYRRVMGKEIKFLLHFVKESKQDESGMPNNRFLAERTGGTYSTLKVQPAELEDSGVYFCASSQDLAGGFRVLTFGAGSRLTVL.